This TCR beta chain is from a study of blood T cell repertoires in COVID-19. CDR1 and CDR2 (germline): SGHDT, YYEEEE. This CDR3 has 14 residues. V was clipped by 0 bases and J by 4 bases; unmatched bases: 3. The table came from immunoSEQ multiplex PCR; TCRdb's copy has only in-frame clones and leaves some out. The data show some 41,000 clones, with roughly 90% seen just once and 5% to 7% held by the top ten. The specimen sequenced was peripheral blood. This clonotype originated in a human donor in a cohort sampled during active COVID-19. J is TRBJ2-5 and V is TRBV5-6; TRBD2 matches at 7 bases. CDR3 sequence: CASSLDSGGETQYF. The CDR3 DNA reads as TGTGCCAGCAGCTTGGATTCGGGGGGAGAGACCCAGTACTTC.